The 7 T cell receptor beta chains in this list originate from one sample, sequenced in a study of blood T cell repertoires in COVID-19 (dated by TCRdb to about 2020). The library came from the immunoSEQ multiplex PCR assay. The clones in this table, taken by TCRdb from immuneACCESS, are in-frame only. Not every clone is retained; where verified, under half of the shortfall comes from an unresolved V gene, and the cause of the rest is unknown. The sample records approximately 210,000 clones, about four fifths of which are singletons. The ten biggest clones cover 6% to 8.5% of the sample. Sequencing input: peripheral blood. These receptors were obtained from a woman in her forties or fifties with active or convalescent COVID-19.

This chain uses TRBV3-1 (or the pseudogene TRBV3-2) with TRBJ1-1; D perhaps matches TRBD1 (5 bases). CDR3 length: 13 residues. Between the trimmed V and J ends, which lost 9 bases and 1 base, there was a span of 12 bases. Germline V lookup: CDR1 LGHDT, CDR2 YNNKEL (reference sequence). CDR3 amino acids: CASRGDSNTEAFF. CDR3 sequence (DNA): TGTGCCAGTCGGGGGGATTCGAACACTGAAGCTTTCTTT.

This chain connects TRBV5-1 to TRBJ1-5; D not resolved. Deletions cut 2 bases from V and 0 bases from J, with 3 bases between. The CDR3 extends over 13 amino acids. The germline V gene encodes CDR1 SGHRS and CDR2 YFSETQ. The CDR3 sequence is CASSLYSNQPQHF. The DNA for the CDR3 is TGCGCCAGCAGCTTATATAGCAATCAGCCCCAGCATTTT.

This chain joins TRBV9 and TRBJ1-2; 9 bases line up with TRBD1. The V and J ends lost 3 bases and 2 bases, in that order; junction bases with no gene match: 5. The CDR3 length is 15 residues. Germline V lookup: CDR1 SGDLS, CDR2 YYNGEE. The CDR3, as DNA: TGTGCCAGCAGCGCGTGGGACAGGGCAAACTATGGCTACACCTTC. Amino acids: CASSAWDRANYGYTF.

The chain joins TRBV19 to TRBJ1-5; TRBD1 matches 9 bases. The CDR3 length is 16 residues. V dropped 5 bases and J dropped 2; count of bases not matched to a gene: 7. In germline, CDR1 is LNHDA, CDR2 SQIVND (reference sequence). The CDR3 loop reads CASSGRDRVRNQPQHF. The CDR3 DNA follows: TGTGCCAGTAGTGGCCGGGACAGGGTACGCAATCAGCCCCAGCATTTT.

The rearrangement links TRBV5-1 to TRBJ2-5; D call uncertain. V gave up 4 bases and J gave up 2 bases, with 6 bases separating them. Germline loops: CDR1 SGHRS, CDR2 YFSETQ. This CDR3 contains 12 residues. CDR3 amino acids: CASSPGQETQYF. The DNA for the CDR3 is TGCGCCAGCAGCCCAGGACAAGAGACCCAGTACTTC.

This rearrangement joins TRBV28 to TRBJ1-2; maybe TRBD1 (6 bases). V was trimmed by 7 bases and J by 2 bases, leaving 23 bases between them. This CDR3 region has 17 residues. The V gene's germline CDR1 is MDHEN and CDR2 SYDVKM. In nucleotides, the CDR3 is TGTGCCAGCATGGGAATGGGGACACAGGGTTCCAACTATGGCTACACCTTC. Amino acid sequence: CASMGMGTQGSNYGYTF.

The V gene is TRBV2, the J gene TRBJ2-3; D gene ambiguous. CDR3 length: 13 amino acids. The germline gives CDR1 SNHLY, CDR2 FYNNEI. The V end lost 0 bases, the J end lost 7 bases, and 8 bases lay between the germline ends. CDR3: CASSEAGRNTQYF. For the CDR3, the DNA is TGTGCCAGCAGTGAAGCCGGCAGGAATACGCAGTATTTT.